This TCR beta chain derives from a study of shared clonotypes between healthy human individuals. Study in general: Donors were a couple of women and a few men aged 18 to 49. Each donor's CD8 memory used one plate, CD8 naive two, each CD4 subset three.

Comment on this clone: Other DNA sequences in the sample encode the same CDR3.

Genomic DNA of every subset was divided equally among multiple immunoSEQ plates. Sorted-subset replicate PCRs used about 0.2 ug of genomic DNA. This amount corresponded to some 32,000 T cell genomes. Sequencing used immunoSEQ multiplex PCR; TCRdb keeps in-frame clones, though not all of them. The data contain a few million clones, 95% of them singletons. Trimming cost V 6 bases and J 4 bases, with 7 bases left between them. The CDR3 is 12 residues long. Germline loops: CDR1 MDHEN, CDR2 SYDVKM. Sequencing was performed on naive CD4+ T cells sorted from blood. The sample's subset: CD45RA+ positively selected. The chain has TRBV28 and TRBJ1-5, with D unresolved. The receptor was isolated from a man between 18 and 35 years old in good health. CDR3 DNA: TGTGCCAGCAGACAAACAAATCAGCCCCAGCATTTT. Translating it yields CASRQTNQPQHF.